The T cell receptor (beta chain) described here comes from a study of blood T cell repertoires in COVID-19. From germline, CDR1 is SEHNR and CDR2 FQNEAQ (reference sequence). V lost 5 bases and J lost 2; bases outside the gene matches: 7. There are 15 residues in the CDR3. Method: immunoSEQ multiplex PCR; TCRdb's copy keeps in-frame clones and lacks some. The repertoire holds a few hundred thousand clones, with roughly 85% as singletons. This receptor was taken from a man younger than 40 who had recovered from COVID-19. Sequencing was performed on PBMCs or T cells enriched from blood (not recorded which). The chain recombines TRBV7-9 with TRBJ2-7; 9 bases match TRBD1. CDR3 coding DNA: TGTGCCAGCAGCGTCGGGACAGGGCCAGCCTACGAGCAGTACTTC. Its protein product is CASSVGTGPAYEQYF.